The present entry profiles one TCR beta chain with its context. This entry comes from a study of cytotoxic CD8 clonotypes in ibrutinib-treated CLL. About the research overall: Sample averages reached 250,000 or so productive templates and some 94,000 productive rearrangements.

The table came from immunoSEQ multiplex PCR; TCRdb's copy has only in-frame clones and leaves some out. The sample holds roughly 250,000 clones, 70% seen once. The sequence was collected from a human donor with chronic lymphocytic leukemia. The sample was PBMCs, taken after 24 months of ibrutinib treatment.

The CDR3 region is CASSIEQGNEQFF. The DNA of the CDR3 is TGTGCCAGCAGCATAGAACAGGGAAATGAGCAGTTCTTC. The chain employs TRBV7-3 and TRBJ2-1; D possibly corresponds to TRBD1 (6 bases). From germline, CDR1 is SGHTA and CDR2 FQGTGA. Trimming pared 5 bases from V and 7 bases from J, leaving 12 bases between. This CDR3 is 13 amino acids long.